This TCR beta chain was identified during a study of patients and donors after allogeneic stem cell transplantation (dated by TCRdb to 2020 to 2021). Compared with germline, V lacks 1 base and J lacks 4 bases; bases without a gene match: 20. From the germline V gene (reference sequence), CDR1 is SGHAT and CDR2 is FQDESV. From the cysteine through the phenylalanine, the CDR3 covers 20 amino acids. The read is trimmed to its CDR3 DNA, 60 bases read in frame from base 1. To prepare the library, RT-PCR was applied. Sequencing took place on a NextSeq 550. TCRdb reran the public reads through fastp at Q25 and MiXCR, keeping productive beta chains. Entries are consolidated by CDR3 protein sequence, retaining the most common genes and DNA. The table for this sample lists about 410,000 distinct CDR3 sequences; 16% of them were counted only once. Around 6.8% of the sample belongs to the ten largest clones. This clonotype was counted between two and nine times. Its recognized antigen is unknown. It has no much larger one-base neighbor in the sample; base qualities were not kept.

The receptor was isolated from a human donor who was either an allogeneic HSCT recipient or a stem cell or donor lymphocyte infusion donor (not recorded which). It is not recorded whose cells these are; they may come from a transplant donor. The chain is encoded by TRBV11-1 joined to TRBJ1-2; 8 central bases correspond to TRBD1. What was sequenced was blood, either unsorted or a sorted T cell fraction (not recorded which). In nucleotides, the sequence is TGTGCCAGCAGCTTAGGGCTGCCCGGGACAGGAAACCCTCTTCGCTATGGCTACACCTTC. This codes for CASSLGLPGTGNPLRYGYTF.